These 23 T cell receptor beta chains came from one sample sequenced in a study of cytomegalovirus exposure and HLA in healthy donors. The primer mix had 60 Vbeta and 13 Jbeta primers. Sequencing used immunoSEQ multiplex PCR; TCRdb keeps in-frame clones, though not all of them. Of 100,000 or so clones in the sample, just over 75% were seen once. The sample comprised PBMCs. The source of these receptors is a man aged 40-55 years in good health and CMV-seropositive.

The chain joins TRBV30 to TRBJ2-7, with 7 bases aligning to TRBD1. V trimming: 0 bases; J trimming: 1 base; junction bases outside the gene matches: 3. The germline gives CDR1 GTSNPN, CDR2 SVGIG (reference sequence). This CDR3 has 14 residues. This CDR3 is CAWSVGGRSYEQYF. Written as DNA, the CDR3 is TGTGCCTGGAGTGTAGGGGGCAGGTCCTACGAGCAGTACTTC.

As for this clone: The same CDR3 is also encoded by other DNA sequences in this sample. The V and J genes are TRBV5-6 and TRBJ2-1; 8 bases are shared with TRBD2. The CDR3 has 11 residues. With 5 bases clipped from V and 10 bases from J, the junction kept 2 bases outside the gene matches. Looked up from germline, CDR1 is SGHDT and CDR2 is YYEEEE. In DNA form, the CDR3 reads TGTGCCAGCAGTTTAGCGGGGGAGCAGTTCTTC. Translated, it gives CASSLAGEQFF.

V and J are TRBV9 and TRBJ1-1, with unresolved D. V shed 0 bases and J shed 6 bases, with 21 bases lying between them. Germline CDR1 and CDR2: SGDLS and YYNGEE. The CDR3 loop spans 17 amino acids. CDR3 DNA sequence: TGTGCCAGCAGCGTAGGAGGTTGGCCCTCTTCAGAGGCTGAAGCTTTCTTT. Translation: CASSVGGWPSSEAEAFF.

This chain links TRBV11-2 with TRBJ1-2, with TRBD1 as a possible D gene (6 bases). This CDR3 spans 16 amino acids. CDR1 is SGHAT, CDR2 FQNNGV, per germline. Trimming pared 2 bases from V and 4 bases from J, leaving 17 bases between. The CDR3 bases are TGTGCCAGCAGCTTACCCGCGGCAGGGGAGATCTATGGCTACACCTTC. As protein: CASSLPAAGEIYGYTF. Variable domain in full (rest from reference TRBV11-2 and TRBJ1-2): EAGVAQSPRYKIIEKRQSVAFWCNPISGHATLYWYQQILGQGPKLLIQFQNNGVVDDSQLPKDRFSAERLKGVDSTLKIQPAKLEDSAVYLCASSLPAAGEIYGYTFGSGTRLTVV.

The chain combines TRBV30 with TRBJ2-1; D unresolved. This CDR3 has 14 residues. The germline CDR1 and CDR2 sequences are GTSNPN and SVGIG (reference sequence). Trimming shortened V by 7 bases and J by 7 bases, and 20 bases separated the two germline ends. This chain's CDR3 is CASWLGRNLNEQFF. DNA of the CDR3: TGTGCCTCCTGGCTGGGCAGAAACCTAAATGAGCAGTTCTTC.

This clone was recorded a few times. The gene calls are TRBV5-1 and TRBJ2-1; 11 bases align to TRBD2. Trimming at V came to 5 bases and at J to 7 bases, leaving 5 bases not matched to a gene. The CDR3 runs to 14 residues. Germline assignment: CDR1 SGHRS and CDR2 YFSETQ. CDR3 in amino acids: CASSLAGGFNEQFF. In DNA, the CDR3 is TGCGCCAGCAGTCTAGCGGGAGGCTTTAATGAGCAGTTCTTC.

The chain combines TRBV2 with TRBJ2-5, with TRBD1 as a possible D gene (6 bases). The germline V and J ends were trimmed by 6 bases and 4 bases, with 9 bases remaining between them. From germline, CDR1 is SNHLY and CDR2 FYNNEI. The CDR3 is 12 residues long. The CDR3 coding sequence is TGTGCCAGCAGACCAGGGGCAGAGACCCAGTACTTC. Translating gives CASRPGAETQYF.

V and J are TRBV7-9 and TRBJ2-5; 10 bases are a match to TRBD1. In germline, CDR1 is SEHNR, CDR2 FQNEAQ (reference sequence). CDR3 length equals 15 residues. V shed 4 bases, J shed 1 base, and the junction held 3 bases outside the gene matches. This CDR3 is CASSSRDRGQETQYF. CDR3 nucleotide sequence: TGTGCCAGCAGCTCAAGGGACAGGGGCCAAGAGACCCAGTACTTC.

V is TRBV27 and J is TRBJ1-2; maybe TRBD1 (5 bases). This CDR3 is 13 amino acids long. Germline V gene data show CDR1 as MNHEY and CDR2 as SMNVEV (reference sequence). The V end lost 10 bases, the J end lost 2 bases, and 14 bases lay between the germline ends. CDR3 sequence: CATRGGLNYGYTF. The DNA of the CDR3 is TGTGCCACCCGTGGGGGGTTGAACTATGGCTACACCTTC.

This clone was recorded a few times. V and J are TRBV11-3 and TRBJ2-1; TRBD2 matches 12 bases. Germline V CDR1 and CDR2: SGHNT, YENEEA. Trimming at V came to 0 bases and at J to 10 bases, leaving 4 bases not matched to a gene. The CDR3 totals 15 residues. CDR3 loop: CASSLELAGGGEQFF. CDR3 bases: TGTGCCAGCAGCTTAGAACTAGCGGGAGGAGGCGAGCAGTTCTTC.

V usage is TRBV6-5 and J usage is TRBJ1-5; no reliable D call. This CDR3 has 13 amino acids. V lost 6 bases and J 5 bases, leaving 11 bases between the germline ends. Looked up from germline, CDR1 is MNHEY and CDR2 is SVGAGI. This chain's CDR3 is CASRPDRDQPQHF. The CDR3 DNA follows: TGTGCCAGCAGACCCGACCGGGATCAGCCCCAGCATTTT.

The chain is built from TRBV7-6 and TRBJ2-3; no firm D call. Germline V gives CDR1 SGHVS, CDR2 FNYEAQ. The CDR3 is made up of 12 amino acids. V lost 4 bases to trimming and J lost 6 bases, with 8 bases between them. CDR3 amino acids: CASSSRADTQYF. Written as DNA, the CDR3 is TGTGCCAGCAGCTCCCGCGCGGATACGCAGTATTTT. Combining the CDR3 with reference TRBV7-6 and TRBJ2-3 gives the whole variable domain GAGVSQSPRYKVTKRGQDVALRCDPISGHVSLYWYRQALGQGPEFLTYFNYEAQQDKSGLPNDRFSAERPEGSISTLTIQRTEQRDSAMYRCASSSRADTQYFGPGTRLTVL.

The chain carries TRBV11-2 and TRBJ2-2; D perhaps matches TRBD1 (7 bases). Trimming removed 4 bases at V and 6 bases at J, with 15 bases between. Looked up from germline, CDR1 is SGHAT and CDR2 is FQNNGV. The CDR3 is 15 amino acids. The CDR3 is CASSSLTGRPGELFF. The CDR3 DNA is TGTGCCAGCAGCTCCTTGACAGGGAGGCCCGGGGAGCTGTTTTTT.

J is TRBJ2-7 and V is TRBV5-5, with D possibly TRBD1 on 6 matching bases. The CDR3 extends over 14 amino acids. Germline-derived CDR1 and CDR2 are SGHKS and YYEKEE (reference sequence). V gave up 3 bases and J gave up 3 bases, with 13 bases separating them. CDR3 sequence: CASSYKDSLYEQYF. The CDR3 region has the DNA TGTGCCAGCAGCTATAAGGACAGTCTCTACGAGCAGTACTTC.

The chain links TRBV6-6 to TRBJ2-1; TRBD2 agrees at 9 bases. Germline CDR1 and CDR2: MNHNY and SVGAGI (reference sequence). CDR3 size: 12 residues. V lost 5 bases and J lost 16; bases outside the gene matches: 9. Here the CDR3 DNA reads TGTGCCAGCAGTCAGGGCGGGACTAGCAATTTCTTC. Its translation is CASSQGGTSNFF.

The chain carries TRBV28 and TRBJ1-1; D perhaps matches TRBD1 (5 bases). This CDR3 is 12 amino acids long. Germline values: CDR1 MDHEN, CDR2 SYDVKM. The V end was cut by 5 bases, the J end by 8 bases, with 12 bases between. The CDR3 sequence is CASSIRGGEAFF. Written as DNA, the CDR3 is TGTGCCAGCAGTATACGGGGGGGGGAAGCTTTCTTT.

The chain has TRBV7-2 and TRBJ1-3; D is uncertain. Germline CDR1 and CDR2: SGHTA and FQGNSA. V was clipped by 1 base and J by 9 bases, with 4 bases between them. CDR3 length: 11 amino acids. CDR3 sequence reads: CASSLGATIYF. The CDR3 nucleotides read TGTGCCAGCAGCTTAGGGGCCACCATATATTTT.

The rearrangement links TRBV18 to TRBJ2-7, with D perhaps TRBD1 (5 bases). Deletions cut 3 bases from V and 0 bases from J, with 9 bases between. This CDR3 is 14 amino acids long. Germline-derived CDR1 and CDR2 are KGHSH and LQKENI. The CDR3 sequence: CASSPGRDSYEQYF. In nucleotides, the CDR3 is TGTGCCAGCTCACCGGGCAGGGACTCCTACGAGCAGTACTTC.

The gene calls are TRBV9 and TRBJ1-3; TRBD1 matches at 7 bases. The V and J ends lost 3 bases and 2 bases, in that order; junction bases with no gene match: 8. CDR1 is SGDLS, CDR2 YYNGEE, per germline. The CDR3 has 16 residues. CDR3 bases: TGTGCCAGCAGCGCTCCCTCAACAGGGGCTGGAAACACCATATATTTT. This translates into CASSAPSTGAGNTIYF.

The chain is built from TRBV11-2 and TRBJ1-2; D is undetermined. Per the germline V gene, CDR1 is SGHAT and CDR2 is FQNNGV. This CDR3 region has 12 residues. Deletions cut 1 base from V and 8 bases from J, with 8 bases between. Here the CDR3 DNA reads TGTGCCAGCAGCTTAGGTTTGGCAGGCTACACCTTC. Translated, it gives CASSLGLAGYTF.

CDR3: CASSPTGWTEAFF. The CDR3 DNA is TGTGCCAGCAGTCCGACAGGGTGGACTGAAGCTTTCTTT. The V call is TRBV6-6, the J call TRBJ1-1, with 7 bases matching TRBD1. Germline V gene data show CDR1 as MNHNY and CDR2 as SVGAGI (reference sequence). The V gene end was trimmed by 5 bases and the J gene end by 5 bases; junction bases not matched to a gene: 5. The CDR3 loop spans 13 amino acids.

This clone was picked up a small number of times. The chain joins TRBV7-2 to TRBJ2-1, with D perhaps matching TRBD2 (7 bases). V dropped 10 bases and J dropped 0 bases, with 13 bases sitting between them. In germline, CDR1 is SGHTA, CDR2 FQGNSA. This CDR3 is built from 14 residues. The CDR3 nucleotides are TGTGCCATAAAGGGGGGGGCCTCCTACAATGAGCAGTTCTTC. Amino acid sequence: CAIKGGASYNEQFF.

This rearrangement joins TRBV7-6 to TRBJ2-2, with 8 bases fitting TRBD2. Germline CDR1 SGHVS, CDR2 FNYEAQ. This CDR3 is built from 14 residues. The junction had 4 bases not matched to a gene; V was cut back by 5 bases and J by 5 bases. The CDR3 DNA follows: TGTGCCAGCAGCACCAGCGGGAGTACCGGGGAGCTGTTTTTT. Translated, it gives CASSTSGSTGELFF.